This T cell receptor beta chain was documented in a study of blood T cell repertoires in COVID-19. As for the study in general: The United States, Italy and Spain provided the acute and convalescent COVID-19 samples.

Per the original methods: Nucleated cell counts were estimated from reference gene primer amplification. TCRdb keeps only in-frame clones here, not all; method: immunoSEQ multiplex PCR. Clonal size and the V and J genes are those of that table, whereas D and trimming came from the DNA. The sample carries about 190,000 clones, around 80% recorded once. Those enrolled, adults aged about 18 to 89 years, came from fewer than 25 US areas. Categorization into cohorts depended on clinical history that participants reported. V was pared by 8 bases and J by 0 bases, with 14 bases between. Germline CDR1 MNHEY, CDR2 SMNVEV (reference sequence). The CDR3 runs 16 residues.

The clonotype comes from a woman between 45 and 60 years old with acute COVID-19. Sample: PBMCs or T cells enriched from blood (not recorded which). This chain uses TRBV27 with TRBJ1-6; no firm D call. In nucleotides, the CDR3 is TGTGCCAGCGGACTCGATAGAAGCTCCTATAATTCACCCCTCCACTTT. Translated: CASGLDRSSYNSPLHF.